This TCR beta chain was identified in a study of CD8+ T cells in alopecia areata. Study conclusions and caveats: With patients, TCR sharing proved less clear than in mice, a difference possibly related to HLA. Normal scalp showed lower clonality than lesional scalp, especially alopecia totalis/universalis.

RNA extraction was followed by reverse transcription into cDNA, which acted as the sequencing template. Produced via immunoSEQ multiplex PCR; TCRdb's table is partial and in-frame only. The table lists some 190,000 clones, approximately 67% of them singletons. Treatment meaning: oral pan-JAK inhibitor, 5-10 mg twice daily. As regards this clone: The target antigen is unknown.

This specimen consisted of CD4+ T cells sorted from blood, obtained at week 49, from a patient treated with tofacitinib. The TCR sequence derives from a human donor with alopecia areata.

The chain's CDR3 is CASSQGQGGSPLHF. The CDR3 DNA sequence: TGCGCCAGCAGCCAGGGACAGGGAGGTTCACCCCTCCACTTT. The J gene is TRBJ1-6, the V gene TRBV4-1; 9 bases line up with TRBD1. The CDR3 runs 14 residues. From germline, CDR1 is MGHRA and CDR2 YSYEKL. The V gene end was trimmed by 3 bases and the J gene end by 9 bases; junction bases not matched to a gene: 3.